In its sample, the clone carrying this TCR beta chain was seen a few times. As yet, its antigen is unknown. TCRdb itself ran the reads through MiXCR, one entry per CDR3 protein. Counted here are approximately 390,000 distinct CDR3 sequences, approximately 35% occurring once; the ten biggest clones make up approximately 13%. This record comes from a study of T cell repertoires in cytomegalovirus infection. V was pared by 3 bases and J by 5 bases, with 4 bases of the junction left unmatched. The CDR3 loop spans 14 amino acids. In germline, CDR1 is KGHSH, CDR2 LQKENI. This receptor was taken from a human donor in good health (CMV status not recorded). Some clones in this sample may be carry-over from other donors' samples. J is TRBJ2-3 and V is TRBV18, with 8 bases lining up with TRBD2. Sequenced here: cultured PBMCs, sampled from culture after CMV antigen stimulation. CDR3 region: CASSPGTRGDTQYF. As DNA, the CDR3 is TGTGCCAGCTCACCCGGGACTAGAGGAGATACGCAGTATTTT.